This TCR beta chain emerged from a study of Graves' ophthalmopathy and Graves' hyperthyroidism. This clonotype was picked up many times. CDR1 is MDHEN and CDR2 is SYDVKM in the germline V gene. The CDR3 extends over 15 amino acids. Unmatched junction bases numbered 3, after V lost 4 bases and J lost 5 bases. The TCR beta CDR3 regions underwent amplification from RNA transcripts. First-round RT-PCR relied on HTBI primers, and a second-round multiplex PCR came next. TCRdb reanalysed the multiplex PCR reads using MiXCR and keeps one entry per CDR3 protein. The sample contains hundreds of thousands of distinct CDR3 sequences, 22% of which appear only once.

Sequencing was done on a sample of peripheral blood. The gene calls are TRBV28 and TRBJ1-6; 9 positions match TRBD1. This receptor was taken from a woman aged 18-29 years with stable Graves' hyperthyroidism. Some clones in this sample may be carry-over from other donors' samples. CDR3 sequence (DNA): TGTGCCAGCAGTTCCGGACAGGGGAATAATTCACCCCTCCACTTT. It codes for CASSSGQGNNSPLHF. Based on the CDR3 plus reference TRBV28 and TRBJ1-6, the full variable domain is DVKVTQSSRYLVKRTGEKVFLECVQDMDHENMFWYRQDPGLGLRLIYFSYDVKMKEKGDIPEGYSVSREKKERFSLILESASTNQTSMYLCASSSGQGNNSPLHFGNGTRLTVT.